This passage covers 26 T cell receptor beta chains from one sample sequenced in a study of regulatory T cells in long-lasting Graves disease. The sample's time point: newly diagnosed GD, antithyroid drugs for less than 3 months. The TCR library used RNA extracted from PBMCs. Libraries of TCR beta came from iRepertoire HTBI primers plus Arm-PCR of CDR3 regions. TCRdb re-called the multiplex PCR reads with MiXCR, one entry per CDR3 protein. This table has 350,000 to 450,000 distinct CDR3 sequences, 16% appearing once. The sample also formed part of further work on T cells in Graves' hyperthyroidism and ophthalmopathy.

This specimen was peripheral blood mononuclear cells (PBMCs), taken at new diagnosis, from a patient treated with antithyroid drugs. These receptors all come from a man aged 40-50 years with Graves disease.

The chain carries TRBV20-1 and TRBJ2-7, with D perhaps matching TRBD2 (5 bases). Trimming took off 3 bases at V and 3 bases at J, with 12 bases between the two ends. Germline loops: CDR1 DFQATT, CDR2 SNEGSKA (reference sequence). The CDR3 extends over 13 amino acids. CDR3 in amino acids: CSASGSGIYEQYF. The CDR3 DNA reads TGCAGTGCTAGTGGGTCGGGGATCTACGAGCAGTACTTC.

This clonotype has at least ten counts. The chain has TRBV28 and TRBJ2-3, with unresolved D. CDR1 MDHEN and CDR2 SYDVKM come from the germline V gene. The CDR3 sequence is 16 residues long. V lost 5 bases, J lost 1 base, and 16 bases lay in between. CDR3 nucleotide sequence: TGTGCCAGCAGTCCTCGACTCGGATCGGGCACAGATACGCAGTATTTT. Protein sequence: CASSPRLGSGTDTQYF.

This clonotype appeared many times. The chain is built from TRBV20-1 and TRBJ1-1, with D tentatively TRBD1 (6 bases). The germline V gene has CDR1 DFQATT and CDR2 SNEGSKA (reference sequence). The CDR3 has 13 residues. The V end was cut by 2 bases, the J end by 1 base, with 8 bases between. The chain's CDR3 is CSARQDRNTEAFF. CDR3 DNA sequence: TGCAGTGCTAGACAGGACAGGAACACTGAAGCTTTCTTT.

This clonotype showed up many times. The V call is TRBV28, the J call TRBJ1-2, with TRBD1 matching over 9 bases. From germline, CDR1 is MDHEN and CDR2 SYDVKM. The J segment lost 4 bases and the V segment lost 6 bases, leaving 6 bases of the junction unmatched. This CDR3 has 14 residues. CDR3 protein: CASSLQGAGYGYTF. CDR3 DNA: TGTGCCAGCAGCTTACAGGGGGCCGGCTATGGCTACACCTTC.

This clonotype was recorded at least ten times. J is TRBJ2-1 and V is TRBV20-1; 13 bases line up with TRBD2. Germline CDR1 reads DFQATT; CDR2 reads SNEGSKA (reference sequence). This CDR3 spans 16 amino acids. J gave up 4 bases and V 5 bases, and 8 bases lay outside the gene matches. The CDR3: CSASDPGLAGYNEQFF. CDR3 in DNA: TGCAGTGCTTCCGACCCGGGACTAGCGGGGTACAATGAGCAGTTCTTC.

The sample holds many counts of this clonotype. This chain joins TRBV20-1 and TRBJ2-1, with TRBD1 matching over 7 bases. With 0 bases clipped from V and 4 bases from J, the junction kept 6 bases outside the gene matches. Germline assignment: CDR1 DFQATT and CDR2 SNEGSKA (reference sequence). There are 15 residues in the CDR3. The DNA for the CDR3 is TGCAGTGCTAGAGAGAGAGGGGACAGATACAATGAGCAGTTCTTC. Its protein is CSARERGDRYNEQFF.

This clonotype was recorded at least ten times. The chain is built from TRBV18 and TRBJ2-3; 12 bases match TRBD2. J gave up 5 bases and V 8 bases, and 11 bases lay outside the gene matches. The CDR3 runs 16 residues. CDR1 is KGHSH, CDR2 LQKENI, per germline. The DNA for the CDR3 is TGTGCCAGCGCCCGGCTAGCGGGGGGGCCGAGAGATACGCAGTATTTT. Protein product: CASARLAGGPRDTQYF.

The table lists this clonotype with many counts. J is TRBJ2-4 and V is TRBV27; D is uncertain. V was pared by 8 bases and J by 4 bases, with 12 bases between. This CDR3 comprises 13 residues. Germline V gives CDR1 MNHEY, CDR2 SMNVEV (reference sequence). This CDR3 reads CASSNDGKNIQYF. The CDR3 DNA reads TGTGCCAGCTCTAACGACGGAAAAAACATTCAGTACTTC.

In its sample, this clonotype was seen many times. The rearrangement links TRBV3-1 to TRBJ1-1; a weak D match, TRBD1 (5 bases). Germline V lookup: CDR1 LGHDT, CDR2 YNNKEL (reference sequence). The ends were cut back, 6 bases at V and 1 base at J, with 12 bases in the middle. The CDR3 extends over 14 amino acids. For the CDR3, the DNA is TGTGCCAGCAGACCCTTCGACAGGAACACTGAAGCTTTCTTT. Translating gives CASRPFDRNTEAFF.

Comments on this clonotype: A far larger clone is one base from this, pointing to a likely read error. The rearrangement joins TRBV12-3 or TRBV12-4 to TRBJ2-7; 9 bases are a match to TRBD1. The CDR3 runs 15 residues. V shed 5 bases and J 7 bases; nucleotides not matched to a gene: 12. For the CDR3, the DNA is TGTGCCAGCAGTCACAGGGGGCTATACTACAATGAGCAGTACTTC. Residues: CASSHRGLYYNEQYF.

Note on this clonotype: One base away lies a much larger clone, so this may be a sequencing read error. The V gene is TRBV24-1, the J gene TRBJ2-3, with D unclear. V lost 3 bases to trimming and J lost 1 base, with 7 bases between them. Germline-derived CDR1 and CDR2 are KGHDR and SFDVKD. This CDR3 spans 14 amino acids. The CDR3 coding sequence is TGTGCCACCAGTGATACGGGCCGCACAGATACGCAGTATTTT. Its protein is CATSDTGRTDTQYF.

This clonotype was seen at least ten times. The rearrangement joins TRBV20-1 to TRBJ2-5; 9 positions match TRBD2. Looked up from germline, CDR1 is DFQATT and CDR2 is SNEGSKA (reference sequence). This CDR3 has 14 amino acids. The J segment lost 5 bases and the V segment lost 3 bases, leaving 7 bases of the junction unmatched. The CDR3 nucleotides read TGCAGTGCTAGTTTGGCGGGGGGGCTGGAGACCCAGTACTTC. The encoded protein is CSASLAGGLETQYF.

This clonotype occurred many times. The chain joins TRBV2 to TRBJ1-5; D unresolved. This CDR3 has 15 amino acids. Germline CDR1 and CDR2: SNHLY and FYNNEI. The ends were cut back, 0 bases at V and 7 bases at J, with 13 bases in the middle. The CDR3 DNA reads TGTGCCAGCAGTGAAGCCCTCCCCATAGGGCAGCCCCAGCATTTT. This encodes CASSEALPIGQPQHF.

This clonotype occurred many times. This chain links TRBV20-1 with TRBJ2-1; 7 bases are a match to TRBD1. Germline V gene lookup returns CDR1 DFQATT and CDR2 SNEGSKA (reference sequence). Trimming took 5 bases from V and 4 from J; bases not matched to a gene: 11. This CDR3 is 15 amino acids long. The CDR3 DNA reads as TGCAGTGCTTCCCCCAGACAGGGAGCTTACAATGAGCAGTTCTTC. Protein sequence: CSASPRQGAYNEQFF.

V gene TRBV2 combines with J gene TRBJ1-4, with D possibly matching TRBD1 (5 bases). This CDR3 region has 14 residues. V gave up 7 bases and J gave up 8 bases, with 17 bases separating them. Germline loops: CDR1 SNHLY, CDR2 FYNNEI. The CDR3 DNA reads as TGTGCCAGCATCCGGGGGGTCGGAGAGGAAAAACTGTTTTTT. Encoded protein: CASIRGVGEEKLFF.

The DNA of the CDR3 is TGTGCCAGCAGCGTAGGAGGGTTCAATCAGCCCCAGCATTTT. This gives the protein CASSVGGFNQPQHF. V gene TRBV9 combines with J gene TRBJ1-5; D is unclear. Germline V CDR1 and CDR2: SGDLS, YYNGEE. The V and J ends lost 0 bases and 3 bases respectively, with 7 bases between them. The CDR3 runs 14 residues.

This sequence joins TRBV18 and TRBJ2-7; D is undetermined. V was cut by 5 bases and J by 2 bases, with 13 bases left in between. The CDR3 is 14 amino acids. Germline values: CDR1 KGHSH, CDR2 LQKENI. CDR3 nucleotide sequence: TGTGCCAGCTCATTTACCGACAAGACCTACGAGCAGTACTTC. It encodes CASSFTDKTYEQYF.

The chain links TRBV18 to TRBJ1-6, with 8 positions matching TRBD1. CDR1 is KGHSH, CDR2 LQKENI, per germline. The CDR3 is made up of 15 amino acids. The V gene end was trimmed by 3 bases and the J gene end by 9 bases; junction bases not matched to a gene: 7. The CDR3 here is CASSPPDRVGSPLHF. The CDR3 DNA reads TGTGCCAGCTCACCCCCGGACAGGGTGGGTTCACCCCTCCACTTT.

The sample holds many counts of this clonotype. This chain uses TRBV5-6 with TRBJ2-5; D is uncertain. V was pared by 9 bases and J by 5 bases, with 17 bases between. Germline V gene lookup returns CDR1 SGHDT and CDR2 YYEEEE. The CDR3 covers 13 residues. The CDR3 nucleotides read TGTGCCACCACAACGGTGGAAGGGGAGACCCAGTACTTC. Residues: CATTTVEGETQYF.

On this clonotype itself: It is likely a read error: a sequence one base away is far more abundant. This chain joins TRBV5-5 and TRBJ2-5; D may be TRBD1 (6 bases). The CDR3 extends over 15 amino acids. V lost 4 bases to trimming and J lost 5 bases, with 18 bases between them. Per the germline V gene, CDR1 is SGHKS and CDR2 is YYEKEE (reference sequence). The CDR3 DNA sequence: TGTGCCAGCAGCCGTGGACAGAGGGCTGAGGAGACCCAGTACTTC. It specifies CASSRGQRAEETQYF. Complete variable domain (other parts from reference TRBV5-5 and TRBJ2-5): DAGVTQSPTHLIKTRGQQVTLRCSPISGHKSVSWYQQVLGQGPQFIFQYYEKEERGRGNFPDRFSARQFPNYSSELNVNALLLGDSALYLCASSRGQRAEETQYFGPGTRLLVL.

At least ten counts were recorded for this clonotype. The chain combines TRBV2 with TRBJ2-3, with 7 nucleotides matching TRBD2. CDR1 and CDR2 from the germline V gene are SNHLY and FYNNEI. The CDR3 runs 16 residues. The V and J ends lost 8 bases and 0 bases, in that order; junction bases with no gene match: 11. The CDR3 region has the DNA TGTGCCAGCCGCATGGCTAGCGGCTCTAGCACAGATACGCAGTATTTT. This codes for CASRMASGSSTDTQYF.

Here the CDR3 DNA reads TGTGCCTGGAGTGTAGCGGGGGGGGAGACCCAGTACTTC. Protein sequence: CAWSVAGGETQYF. The rearrangement joins TRBV30 to TRBJ2-5, with 10 bases matching TRBD2. CDR3 length equals 13 residues. Germline lookup yields CDR1 GTSNPN and CDR2 SVGIG (reference sequence). V gave up 0 bases and J gave up 5 bases; unmatched junction bases: 0. Full variable domain (remainder filled in from reference TRBV30 and TRBJ2-5): SQTIHQWPATLVQPVGSPLSLECTVEGTSNPNLYWYRQAAGRGLQLLFYSVGIGQISSEVPQNLSASRPQDRQFILSSKKLLLSDSGFYLCAWSVAGGETQYFGPGTRLLVL.

This clonotype was recorded many times. The chain joins TRBV11-3 to TRBJ1-1; 7 nucleotides line up with TRBD1. CDR1 and CDR2 from the germline V gene are SGHNT and YENEEA. The CDR3 covers 17 residues. V shed 6 bases, J shed 2 bases, and the junction held 15 bases outside the gene matches. This CDR3 reads CASRKMNRGSLNTEAFF. Written as DNA, the CDR3 is TGTGCCAGCAGAAAAATGAACAGGGGAAGTCTCAACACTGAAGCTTTCTTT.

The sample holds many counts of this clonotype. J is TRBJ2-3 and V is TRBV5-4; a weak D match, TRBD2 (5 bases). With 4 bases removed from V and 8 bases from J, the gap between germline ends came to 14 bases. This CDR3 is 13 amino acids long. Per the germline V gene, CDR1 is SGHNT and CDR2 is YYREEE (reference sequence). DNA for the CDR3: TGTGCCAGCAGCCGGGAACACAGTGGTACGCAGTATTTT. Amino acid sequence: CASSREHSGTQYF.

At least ten counts were recorded for this clonotype. This rearrangement joins TRBV29-1 to TRBJ1-5; tentatively, D is TRBD1 (5 bases). Germline CDR1 reads SQVTM; CDR2 reads ANQGSEA. The CDR3 covers 13 residues. Trimming took off 7 bases at V and 5 bases at J, with 15 bases between the two ends. The CDR3 loop reads CSALEGRDQPQHF. In DNA, the CDR3 is TGCAGCGCCCTCGAGGGGAGAGATCAGCCCCAGCATTTT.

This chain links TRBV11-1 with TRBJ1-4; D gene ambiguous. The CDR3 sequence is 16 residues long. V was trimmed by 5 bases and J by 0 bases, leaving 13 bases between them. Germline-derived CDR1 and CDR2 are SGHAT and FQDESV (reference sequence). The DNA of the CDR3 is TGTGCCAGCAGCCAAACGAGCTTCGCAACTAATGAAAAACTGTTTTTT. Translated, it gives CASSQTSFATNEKLFF.